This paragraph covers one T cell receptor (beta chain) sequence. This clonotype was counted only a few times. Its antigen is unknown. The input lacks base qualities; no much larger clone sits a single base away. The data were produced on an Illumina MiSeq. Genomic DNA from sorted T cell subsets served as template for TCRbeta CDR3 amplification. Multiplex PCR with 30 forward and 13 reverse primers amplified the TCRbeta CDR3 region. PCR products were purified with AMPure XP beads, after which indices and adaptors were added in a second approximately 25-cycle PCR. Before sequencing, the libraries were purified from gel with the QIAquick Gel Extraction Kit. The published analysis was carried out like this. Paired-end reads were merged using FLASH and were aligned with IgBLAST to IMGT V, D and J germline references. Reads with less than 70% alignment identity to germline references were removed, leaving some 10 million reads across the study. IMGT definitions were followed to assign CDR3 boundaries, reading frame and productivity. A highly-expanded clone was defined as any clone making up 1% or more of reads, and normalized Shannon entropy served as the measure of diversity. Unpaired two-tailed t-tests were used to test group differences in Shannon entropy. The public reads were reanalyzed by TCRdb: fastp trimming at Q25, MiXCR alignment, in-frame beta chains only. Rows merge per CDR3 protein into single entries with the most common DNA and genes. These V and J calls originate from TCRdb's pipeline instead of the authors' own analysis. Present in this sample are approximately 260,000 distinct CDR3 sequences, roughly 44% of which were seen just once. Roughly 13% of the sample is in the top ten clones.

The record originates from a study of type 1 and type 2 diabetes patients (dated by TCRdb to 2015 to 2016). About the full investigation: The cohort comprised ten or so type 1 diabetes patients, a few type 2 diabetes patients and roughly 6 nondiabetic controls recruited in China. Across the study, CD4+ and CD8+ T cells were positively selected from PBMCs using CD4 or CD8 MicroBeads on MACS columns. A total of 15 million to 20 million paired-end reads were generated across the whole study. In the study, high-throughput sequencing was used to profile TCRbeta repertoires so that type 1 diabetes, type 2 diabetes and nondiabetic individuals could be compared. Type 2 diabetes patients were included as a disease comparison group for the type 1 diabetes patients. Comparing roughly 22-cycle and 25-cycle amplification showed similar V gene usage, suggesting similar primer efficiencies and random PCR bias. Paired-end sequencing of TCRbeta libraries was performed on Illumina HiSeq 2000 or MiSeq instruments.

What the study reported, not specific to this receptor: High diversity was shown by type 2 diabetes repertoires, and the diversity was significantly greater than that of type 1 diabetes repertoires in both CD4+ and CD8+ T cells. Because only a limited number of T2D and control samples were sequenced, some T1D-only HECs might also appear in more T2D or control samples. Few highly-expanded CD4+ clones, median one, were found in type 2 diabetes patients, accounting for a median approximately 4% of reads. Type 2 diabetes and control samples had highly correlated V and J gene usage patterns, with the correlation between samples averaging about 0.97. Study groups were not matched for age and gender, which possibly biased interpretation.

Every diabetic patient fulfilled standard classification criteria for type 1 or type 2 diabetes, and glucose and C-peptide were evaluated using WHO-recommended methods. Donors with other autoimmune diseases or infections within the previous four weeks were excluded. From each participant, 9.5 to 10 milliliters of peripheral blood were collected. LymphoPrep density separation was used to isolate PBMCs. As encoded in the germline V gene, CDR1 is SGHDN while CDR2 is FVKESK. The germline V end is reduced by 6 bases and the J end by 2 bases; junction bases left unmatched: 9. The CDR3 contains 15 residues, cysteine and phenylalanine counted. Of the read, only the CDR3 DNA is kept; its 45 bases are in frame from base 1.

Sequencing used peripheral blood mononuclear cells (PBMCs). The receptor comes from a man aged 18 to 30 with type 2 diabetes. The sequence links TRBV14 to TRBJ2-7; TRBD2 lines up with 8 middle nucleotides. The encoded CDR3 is CASSETERETYEQYF. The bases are TGTGCCAGCAGTGAAACGGAGCGGGAGACCTACGAGCAGTACTTC. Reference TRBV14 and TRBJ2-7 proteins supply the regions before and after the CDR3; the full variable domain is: EAGVTQFPSHSVIEKGQTVTLRCDPISGHDNLYWYRRVMGKEIKFLLHFVKESKQDESGMPNNRFLAERTGGTYSTLKVQPAELEDSGVYFCASSETERETYEQYFGPGTRLTVT.